The sequence of this TCR beta chain was determined in a study of vaccination and CD4 T cells after COVID-19. General study points: Median reactive clonotypes, those recognizing SARS-CoV-2, rose from about 22 to 38, not significantly.

This clonotype was seen just once. What it binds is not known. The treatment here: approximately 9-day PBMC culture with coronavirus spike peptide pools or control peptides (ViraFEST assay). This CDR3 contains 12 residues. The V end was cut by 1 base, the J end by 6 bases, with 5 bases between. The germline V gene encodes CDR1 MNHEY and CDR2 SMNVEV (reference sequence). Sequencing of the DNA from cultured CD4+ T cells was carried out with the Oncomine TCR Beta short-read assay. One entry per CDR3 protein results from TCRdb running MiXCR on the PCR reads. The sample consists of 15,000 to 25,000 distinct CDR3 sequences, roughly 50% of them appearing once.

J is TRBJ2-3 and V is TRBV27; D is tentatively TRBD1 or TRBD2 (5 bases each). Sequencing used CD4+ T cells from blood, cultured in vitro. The receptor was isolated from a human donor who had recovered from COVID-19. CDR3 nucleotides: TGTGCCAGCAGTTTATGGGGGGATACGCAGTATTTT. This sequence encodes CASSLWGDTQYF.